This passage covers 2 T cell receptor beta chains from one sample sequenced in a study of blood T cell repertoires in COVID-19. This table comes from immunoSEQ multiplex PCR, and its TCRdb copy is limited to in-frame clones, with some not included. The sample has around 170,000 clones, under 85% seen once. The source material was PBMCs or T cells enriched from blood (not recorded which). All receptors come from a man over 45 who had recovered from COVID-19.

The CDR3 region has the DNA TGTGCCAGCAGCTCCGACAGGGGGCAAATGGGGCAGTTCTTC. It is translated as CASSSDRGQMGQFF. The chain carries TRBV7-9 and TRBJ2-1, with 10 bases that match TRBD1. V lost 4 bases and J lost 12; bases outside the gene matches: 9. CDR3 length: 14 amino acids. In germline, CDR1 is SEHNR, CDR2 FQNEAQ (reference sequence). The variable domain in full, with the rest retrieved from reference TRBV7-9 and TRBJ2-1, is DTGVSQNPRHKITKRGQNVTFRCDPISEHNRLYWYRQTLGQGPEFLTYFQNEAQLEKSRLLSDRFSAERPKGSFSTLEIQRTEQGDSAMYLCASSSDRGQMGQFFGPGTRLTVL.

The CDR3, as DNA: TGTGCCAGCAGTTTAACGACAGGGGGGCCCTACAATGAGCAGTTCTTC. It yields the protein CASSLTTGGPYNEQFF. The V and J genes are TRBV27 and TRBJ2-1, with TRBD1 matching over 9 bases. V gave up 2 bases and J gave up 2 bases; unmatched junction bases: 4. Germline V gene sequence: CDR1 MNHEY, CDR2 SMNVEV (reference sequence). This CDR3 contains 16 residues.